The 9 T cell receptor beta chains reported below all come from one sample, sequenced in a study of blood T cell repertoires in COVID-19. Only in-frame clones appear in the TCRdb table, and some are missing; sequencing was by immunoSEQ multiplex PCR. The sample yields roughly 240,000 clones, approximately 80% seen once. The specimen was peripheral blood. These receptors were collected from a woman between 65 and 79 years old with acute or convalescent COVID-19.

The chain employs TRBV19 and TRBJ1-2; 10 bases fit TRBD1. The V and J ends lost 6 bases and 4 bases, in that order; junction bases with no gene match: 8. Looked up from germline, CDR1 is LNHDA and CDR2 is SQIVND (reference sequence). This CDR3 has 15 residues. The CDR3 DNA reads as TGTGCCAGTAGCAAGGACAGGGGGAATGTCTATGGCTACACCTTC. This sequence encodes CASSKDRGNVYGYTF.

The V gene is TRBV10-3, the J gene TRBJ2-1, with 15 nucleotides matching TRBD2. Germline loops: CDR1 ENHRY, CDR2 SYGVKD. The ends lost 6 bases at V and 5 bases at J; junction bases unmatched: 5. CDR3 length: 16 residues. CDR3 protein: CAISGTSGGRDNEQFF. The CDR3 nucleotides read TGTGCCATCAGCGGGACTAGCGGGGGGAGGGACAATGAGCAGTTCTTC.

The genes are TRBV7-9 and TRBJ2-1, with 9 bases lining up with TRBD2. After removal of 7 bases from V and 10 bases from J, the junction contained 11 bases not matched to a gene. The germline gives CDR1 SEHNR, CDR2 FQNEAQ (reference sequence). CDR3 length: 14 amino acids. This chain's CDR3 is CASKPGTSYEEQFF. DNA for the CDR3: TGTGCCAGCAAACCCGGGACTAGCTATGAGGAGCAGTTCTTC. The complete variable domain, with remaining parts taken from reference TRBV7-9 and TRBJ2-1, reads DTGVSQNPRHKITKRGQNVTFRCDPISEHNRLYWYRQTLGQGPEFLTYFQNEAQLEKSRLLSDRFSAERPKGSFSTLEIQRTEQGDSAMYLCASKPGTSYEEQFFGPGTRLTVL.

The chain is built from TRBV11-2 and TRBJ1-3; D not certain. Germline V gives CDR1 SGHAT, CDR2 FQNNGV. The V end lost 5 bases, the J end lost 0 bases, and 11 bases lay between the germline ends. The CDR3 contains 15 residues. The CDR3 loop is CASSLEYGSGNTIYF. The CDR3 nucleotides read TGTGCCAGCAGCCTGGAGTACGGCTCTGGAAACACCATATATTTT.

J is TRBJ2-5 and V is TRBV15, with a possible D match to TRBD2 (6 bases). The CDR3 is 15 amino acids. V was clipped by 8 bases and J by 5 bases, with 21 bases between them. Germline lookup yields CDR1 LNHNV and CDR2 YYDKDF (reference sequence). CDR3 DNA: TGTGCCACCGGAGGGCGGGGCGGCGGGGTCGAGACCCAGTACTTC. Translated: CATGGRGGGVETQYF. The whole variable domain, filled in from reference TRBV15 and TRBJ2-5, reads DAMVIQNPRYQVTQFGKPVTLSCSQTLNHNVMYWYQQKSSQAPKLLFHYYDKDFNNEADTPDNFQSRRPNTSFCFLDIRSPGLGDTAMYLCATGGRGGGVETQYFGPGTRLLVL.

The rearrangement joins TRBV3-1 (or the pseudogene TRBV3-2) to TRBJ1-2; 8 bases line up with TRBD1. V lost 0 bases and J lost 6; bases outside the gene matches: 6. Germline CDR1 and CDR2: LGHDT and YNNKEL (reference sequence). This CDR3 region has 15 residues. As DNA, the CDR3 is TGTGCCAGCAGCCAAGATCCTCAGGGGGCACATGGCTACACCTTC. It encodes CASSQDPQGAHGYTF.

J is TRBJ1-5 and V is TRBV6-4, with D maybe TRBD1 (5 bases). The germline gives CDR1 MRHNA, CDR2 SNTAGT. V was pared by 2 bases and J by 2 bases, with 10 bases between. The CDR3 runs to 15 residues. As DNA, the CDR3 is TGTGCCAGCAGTGACGGGCAGGGTGGCAATCAGCCCCAGCATTTT. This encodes CASSDGQGGNQPQHF.

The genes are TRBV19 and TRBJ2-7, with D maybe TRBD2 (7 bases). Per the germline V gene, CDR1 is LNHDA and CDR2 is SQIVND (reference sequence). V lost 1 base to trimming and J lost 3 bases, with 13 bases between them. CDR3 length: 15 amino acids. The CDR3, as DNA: TGTGCCAGTAGTATAGTCGGGGGGCGCATCTACGAGCAGTACTTC. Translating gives CASSIVGGRIYEQYF.

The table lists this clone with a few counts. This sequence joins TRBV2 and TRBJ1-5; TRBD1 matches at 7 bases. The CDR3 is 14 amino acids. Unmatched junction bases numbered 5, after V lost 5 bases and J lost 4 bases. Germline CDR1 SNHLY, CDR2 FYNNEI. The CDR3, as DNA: TGTGCCAGCAGTTCGGGACAGTCGAATCAGCCCCAGCATTTT. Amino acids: CASSSGQSNQPQHF.